Reported below is one T cell receptor beta chain. The antigen is unknown. These data belong to a study of T cell responses to AZD1222 COVID-19 vaccine. CDR1 and CDR2 from the germline V gene are PRHDT and FYEKMQ (reference sequence). Germline trimming cut 0 bases from V and 2 bases from J; bases unmatched to any gene: 14. The CDR3 runs to 20 residues. This table comes from immunoSEQ multiplex PCR, and its TCRdb copy is limited to in-frame clones, with some not included. The table records 65,000 to 75,000 clones, under 90% of them present only once. Whole-study results and caveats: The donor group comprised mostly white British people and more females; the analysis possibly underestimated clonal diversity.

This receptor was obtained from an adult in good health. The genes are TRBV13 and TRBJ2-3, with 10 bases aligning to TRBD2. The sequencing here drew on peripheral blood, taken on day 0 of AZD1222 vaccination. DNA of the CDR3: TGTGCCAGCAGCTTAGGCCGGGGGGGCGAAACTAGCGGGGTCACAGATACGCAGTATTTT. Protein product: CASSLGRGGETSGVTDTQYF.